Presented here are 27 T cell receptor beta chains from one specimen sequenced in a study of OX40 agonist ivuxolimab in advanced cancers. The protocol was immunoSEQ multiplex PCR, while the TCRdb copy is restricted to in-frame clones and leaves out a portion. In the table there are about 71,000 clones, roughly 81% of which are singletons. Material: CD4+ or CD8+ T cells sorted from blood, obtained in a trial of the OX40 agonist ivuxolimab. Source of these receptors: an adult with an advanced solid tumor such as melanoma, head and neck, liver or kidney cancer.

The chain joins TRBV13 to TRBJ1-6, with D unclear. CDR1 and CDR2 (germline): PRHDT, FYEKMQ (reference sequence). Trimming took off 2 bases at V and 11 bases at J, with 10 bases between the two ends. The CDR3 contains 13 residues. CDR3 nucleotides: TGTGCCAGCAGCTTAAGGGAGCGACCACCCCTCCACTTT. Encoded protein: CASSLRERPPLHF.

This clone was observed a few times. The chain has TRBV28 and TRBJ1-5; D is unresolved. CDR3 size: 12 residues. Germline-derived CDR1 and CDR2 are MDHEN and SYDVKM. V was pared by 3 bases and J by 7 bases, with 7 bases between. CDR3 nucleotide sequence: TGTGCCAGCAGTTTCTCGGGGCAGCCCCAGCATTTT. As protein: CASSFSGQPQHF.

The chain recombines TRBV7-2 with TRBJ2-1; no clear D. Germline assignment: CDR1 SGHTA and CDR2 FQGNSA. Trimming shortened V by 2 bases and J by 4 bases, and 12 bases separated the two germline ends. The CDR3 is 15 residues long. CDR3 DNA sequence: TGTGCCAGCAGCTTATCTTCCGTGGGGTACAATGAGCAGTTCTTC. This sequence encodes CASSLSSVGYNEQFF.

The V call is TRBV29-1, the J call TRBJ1-1, with TRBD1 as a possible D gene (5 bases). This CDR3 contains 13 residues. Germline V CDR1 and CDR2: SQVTM, ANQGSEA. Trimming stripped 7 bases from V and 0 bases from J, with 12 bases between. The CDR3 loop reads CSAQGNLNTEAFF. The DNA of the CDR3 is TGCAGCGCTCAGGGAAACCTGAACACTGAAGCTTTCTTT.

This chain links TRBV5-4 with TRBJ1-2; the match to TRBD1 covers 7 bases. The germline CDR1 and CDR2 sequences are SGHNT and YYREEE (reference sequence). The CDR3 covers 13 residues. The ends lost 3 bases at V and 4 bases at J; junction bases unmatched: 3. CDR3 DNA sequence: TGTGCCAGCAGCTCGGGACAGACCTATGGCTACACCTTC. Amino acid sequence: CASSSGQTYGYTF.

The V and J genes are TRBV11-2 and TRBJ1-1; D gene uncertain. The CDR3 contains 16 residues. Trimming removed 1 base from V and 1 base from J, with 13 bases in between. CDR1 is SGHAT, CDR2 FQNNGV, per germline. The CDR3 coding sequence is TGTGCCAGCAGCTTAGTGGGGTTTGCGGGGAACACTGAAGCTTTCTTT. The encoded protein is CASSLVGFAGNTEAFF.

This clone came up once. The CDR3 coding sequence is TGTGCCAGCAGCTTAGATAGTGGCCGGAGGGACTATGGCTACACCTTC. It translates to CASSLDSGRRDYGYTF. This rearrangement joins TRBV7-2 to TRBJ1-2; D ambiguous. With 1 base removed from V and 3 bases from J, the gap between germline ends came to 15 bases. CDR1 is SGHTA, CDR2 FQGNSA, per germline. There are 16 residues in the CDR3. Using reference TRBV7-2 and TRBJ1-2 for the parts outside the CDR3, the full variable domain is GAGVSQSPSNKVTEKGKDVELRCDPISGHTALYWYRQSLGQGLEFLIYFQGNSAPDKSGLPSDRFSAERTGGSVSTLTIQRTQQEDSAVYLCASSLDSGRRDYGYTFGSGTRLTVV.

This chain connects TRBV7-8 to TRBJ1-1; TRBD1 matches at 7 bases. This CDR3 is built from 16 residues. V lost 5 bases to trimming and J lost 0 bases; unmatched junction nucleotides: 9. Per germline, CDR1 SGHVS and CDR2 FQNEAQ. The CDR3 coding sequence is TGTGCCAGCAGCCTACAGGGGAGAGCGGTGAACACTGAAGCTTTCTTT. It specifies CASSLQGRAVNTEAFF.

This chain links TRBV27 with TRBJ2-2, with no clear D. The CDR3 totals 13 residues. The germline gives CDR1 MNHEY, CDR2 SMNVEV (reference sequence). Trimming left V 2 bases short and J 1 base short, with 2 bases between. This CDR3 is CASSLGNTGELFF. DNA for the CDR3: TGTGCCAGCAGTTTAGGGAACACCGGGGAGCTGTTTTTT.

This CDR3 reads CASSLGGGQPQHF. The CDR3 DNA reads as TGTGCCAGCAGCTTAGGGGGGGGACAGCCCCAGCATTTT. The chain employs TRBV7-9 and TRBJ1-5, with a weak D call TRBD1 (5 bases). The V end was cut by 1 base, the J end by 7 bases, with 8 bases between. From germline, CDR1 is SEHNR and CDR2 FQNEAQ (reference sequence). The CDR3 extends over 13 amino acids.

The count of this clone is one. The chain employs TRBV11-3 and TRBJ2-7, with D unclear. The V gene's germline CDR1 is SGHNT and CDR2 YENEEA. The CDR3 loop spans 14 amino acids. V shed 1 base and J shed 2 bases, with 9 bases lying between them. CDR3 nucleotides: TGTGCCAGCAGCTTAGTGCGAGAGGCCTACGAGCAGTACTTC. This gives the protein CASSLVREAYEQYF.

About this clone: The CDR3 carries no conserved terminal phenylalanine or tryptophan, so it likely arises from a read error. Because the CDR3's place on the DNA is in doubt, the DNA is left out and the CDR3 is given as listed by TCRdb. The J gene is TRBJ2-3, the V gene TRBV18. Germline CDR1 is KGHSH and CDR2 is LQKENI. The CDR3 numbers 8 amino acids, ends counted. The CDR3 reads CASSPKVV.

The chain has TRBV2 and TRBJ1-2; D not resolved. The length of the CDR3 is 15 residues. V lost 7 bases, J lost 8 bases, and 23 bases lay in between. The germline V gene encodes CDR1 SNHLY and CDR2 FYNNEI. The CDR3 DNA reads as TGTGCCAGCATAGTAAGCCGCTATTCTGATAGGGGCTACACCTTC. Residues: CASIVSRYSDRGYTF.

The J gene is TRBJ2-7, the V gene TRBV30; 8 bases fit TRBD1. Trimming cost V 3 bases and J 6 bases; bases outside gene matches: 7. Germline CDR1 is GTSNPN and CDR2 is SVGIG (reference sequence). The CDR3 is 13 residues long. The CDR3 here is CAWSVDRGAEQYF. The CDR3 DNA sequence: TGTGCCTGGAGCGTCGACAGGGGCGCCGAGCAGTACTTC.

This clone was seen only once. The chain is built from TRBV9 and TRBJ2-7, with 7 positions matching TRBD1. The CDR3 spans 18 residues. V shed 5 bases and J 0 bases; nucleotides not matched to a gene: 17. CDR1 is SGDLS and CDR2 is YYNGEE in the germline V gene. This CDR3 is CASSGVVPGQPYSYEQYF. The CDR3 region has the DNA TGTGCCAGCAGTGGGGTGGTACCGGGACAGCCCTACTCCTACGAGCAGTACTTC.

The chain recombines TRBV19 with TRBJ1-2; 8 nucleotides line up with TRBD1. With V trimmed by 3 bases and J by 8 bases, 5 bases remained unmatched. The length of the CDR3 is 13 residues. The germline V gene encodes CDR1 LNHDA and CDR2 SQIVND (reference sequence). This CDR3 is CASSINRGGGYTF. Written as DNA, the CDR3 is TGTGCCAGTAGTATCAACAGGGGGGGAGGCTACACCTTC.

V gene TRBV9 combines with J gene TRBJ1-3, with D unresolved. The CDR3 length is 16 residues. CDR1 and CDR2 (germline): SGDLS, YYNGEE. V lost 3 bases to trimming and J lost 0 bases, with 13 bases between them. This chain's CDR3 is CASSASARDSGNTIYF. Written as DNA, the CDR3 is TGTGCCAGCAGCGCCTCAGCCCGTGACTCTGGAAACACCATATATTTT.

In the case of this clone: Relative to the germline gene, one junction end is altered; a read error may explain this. The chain couples TRBV7-3 to TRBJ1-5; D not certain. The CDR3 spans 14 residues. From germline, CDR1 is SGHTA and CDR2 FQGTGA. The CDR3 reads CPLSGRNRNQPQHF. The CDR3 DNA is TGCCCCCTCTCGGGAAGAAATCGCAATCAGCCCCAGCATTTT.

V gene TRBV6-4 combines with J gene TRBJ1-6, with D uncertain. V dropped 3 bases and J dropped 8 bases, with 14 bases sitting between them. Germline CDR1 reads MRHNA; CDR2 reads SNTAGT. CDR3 length: 15 amino acids. CDR3 in amino acids: CASSEQQWSDSPLHF. In DNA, the CDR3 is TGTGCCAGCAGTGAACAGCAGTGGTCGGATTCACCCCTCCACTTT.

This rearrangement joins TRBV19 to TRBJ1-4; 9 bases align to TRBD1. The V gene's germline CDR1 is LNHDA and CDR2 SQIVND (reference sequence). This CDR3 region has 15 residues. Trimming cost V 7 bases and J 7 bases; bases outside gene matches: 10. This chain's CDR3 is CASTPTGTGSEKLFF. CDR3 sequence (DNA): TGTGCCAGTACCCCAACCGGGACAGGGAGTGAAAAACTGTTTTTT.

V is TRBV14 and J is TRBJ1-1; D is perhaps TRBD1 (6 bases). V gave up 5 bases and J gave up 1 base, with 8 bases separating them. CDR3 length: 13 amino acids. Germline loops: CDR1 SGHDN, CDR2 FVKESK. The CDR3 region is CASSIQGNTEAFF. In DNA, the CDR3 is TGTGCCAGCAGCATACAGGGGAACACTGAAGCTTTCTTT.

The chain links TRBV6-5 to TRBJ2-3; D possibly uses TRBD1 or TRBD2 (7 bases each). The CDR3 consists of 14 residues. The germline V gene encodes CDR1 MNHEY and CDR2 SVGAGI. V gave up 6 bases and J gave up 2 bases, with 12 bases separating them. CDR3 protein: CASRQGRDTDTQYF. The CDR3 coding sequence is TGTGCCAGCAGACAGGGGAGGGACACAGATACGCAGTATTTT.

This clone was seen repeatedly, ten times or more. The chain has TRBV5-4 and TRBJ1-6, with D perhaps TRBD1 (5 bases). The CDR3 is 18 residues long. V was cut by 4 bases and J by 4 bases, with 21 bases left in between. Germline-derived CDR1 and CDR2 are SGHNT and YYREEE (reference sequence). The CDR3 sequence: CASSLEGPIQTYNSPLHF. Written as DNA, the CDR3 is TGTGCCAGCAGCCTGGAGGGGCCGATCCAAACTTATAATTCACCCCTCCACTTT.

This clone appeared a few times. The chain is built from TRBV5-6 and TRBJ2-7, with 12 bases matching TRBD2. CDR3 length equals 18 residues. CDR1 is SGHDT and CDR2 is YYEEEE in the germline V gene. With V trimmed by 5 bases and J by 3 bases, 15 bases remained unmatched. CDR3 region: CASRGPGLAGGYRYEQYF. CDR3 bases: TGTGCCAGCAGGGGGCCGGGACTAGCGGGTGGATATCGCTACGAGCAGTACTTC.

V and J are TRBV6-5 and TRBJ1-2; 7 bases fit TRBD1. J gave up 0 bases and V 8 bases, and 9 bases lay outside the gene matches. Looked up from germline, CDR1 is MNHEY and CDR2 is SVGAGI. This CDR3 has 15 residues. The CDR3 here is CASVTGARTNYGYTF. In DNA form, the CDR3 reads TGTGCCAGCGTCACAGGGGCCCGGACTAACTATGGCTACACCTTC.

This sequence joins TRBV10-3 and TRBJ2-5; unclear D gene. CDR3 length equals 11 residues. V was clipped by 10 bases and J by 3 bases, with 9 bases between them. Germline V gene data show CDR1 as ENHRY and CDR2 as SYGVKD. The CDR3 reads CATQEEETQYF. CDR3 in DNA: TGTGCCACCCAAGAAGAAGAGACCCAGTACTTC.

There are a few counts of this clone. This chain joins TRBV7-2 and TRBJ1-1; 7 bases agree with TRBD1. The CDR3 is 14 amino acids. The V and J ends lost 3 bases and 7 bases, in that order; junction bases with no gene match: 8. Germline V lookup: CDR1 SGHTA, CDR2 FQGNSA. CDR3 residues: CASSLDRNGNEAFF. The CDR3 DNA is TGTGCCAGCAGCTTGGACAGGAACGGGAATGAAGCTTTCTTT.